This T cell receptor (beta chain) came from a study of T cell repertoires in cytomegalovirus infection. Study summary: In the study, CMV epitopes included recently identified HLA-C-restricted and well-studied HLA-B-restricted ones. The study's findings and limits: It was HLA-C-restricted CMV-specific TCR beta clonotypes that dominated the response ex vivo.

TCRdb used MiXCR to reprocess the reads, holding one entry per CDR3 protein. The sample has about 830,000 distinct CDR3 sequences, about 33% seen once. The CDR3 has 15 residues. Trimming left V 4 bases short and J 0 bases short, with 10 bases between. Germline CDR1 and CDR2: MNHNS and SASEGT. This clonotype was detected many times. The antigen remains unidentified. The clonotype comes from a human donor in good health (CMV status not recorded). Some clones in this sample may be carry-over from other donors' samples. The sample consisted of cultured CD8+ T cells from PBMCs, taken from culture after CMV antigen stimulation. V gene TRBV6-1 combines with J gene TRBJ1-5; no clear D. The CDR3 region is CASSAQSTSNQPQHF. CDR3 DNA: TGTGCCAGCAGTGCGCAGTCAACTAGCAATCAGCCCCAGCATTTT.